These 4 T cell receptor beta chains share one sample of origin, sequenced in a study of cytomegalovirus exposure and HLA in healthy donors. Use of 60 Vbeta and 13 Jbeta primers characterized the PCR. TCRdb's copy holds only in-frame clones and misses some; the assay was immunoSEQ multiplex PCR. The table lists some 90,000 clones, approximately 80% of them singletons. Sequenced sample: PBMCs. The receptors derive from a woman aged 65 to 85 in good health and CMV-seropositive.

A note on this clone: Other nucleotide sequences from this sample produce the same CDR3. J is TRBJ1-2 and V is TRBV18, with 10 bases matching TRBD1. Germline CDR1 reads KGHSH; CDR2 reads LQKENI. V was pared by 3 bases and J by 2 bases, with 6 bases of the junction left unmatched. The CDR3 consists of 16 residues. CDR3 DNA: TGTGCCAGCTCACCGGGACAGGGGATGGCCAACTATGGCTACACCTTC. Protein: CASSPGQGMANYGYTF.

The chain has TRBV5-4 and TRBJ1-1; maybe TRBD1 (5 bases). Trimming took off 0 bases at V and 1 base at J, with 10 bases between the two ends. Germline V CDR1 and CDR2: SGHNT, YYREEE (reference sequence). There are 15 residues in the CDR3. As DNA, the CDR3 is TGTGCCAGCAGCTTGGGCTCAACAGGGAACACTGAAGCTTTCTTT. It codes for CASSLGSTGNTEAFF.

The V gene is TRBV4-1, the J gene TRBJ1-2; D gene ambiguous. Germline CDR1 reads MGHRA; CDR2 reads YSYEKL. The CDR3 is 14 residues long. The V end was cut by 0 bases, the J end by 5 bases, with 10 bases between. The CDR3 nucleotides read TGCGCCAGCAGCCAAGATCCAGGAACTTATGGCTACACCTTC. Encoded protein: CASSQDPGTYGYTF.

In the case of this clone: The CDR3 carries no conserved terminal phenylalanine or tryptophan, so it likely arises from a read error. The rearrangement uses TRBV7-2 and TRBJ2-7; D is perhaps TRBD2 (6 bases). This CDR3 spans 14 amino acids. Germline CDR1 is SGHTA and CDR2 is FQGNSA. V shed 4 bases and J shed 7 bases, with 17 bases lying between them. This chain's CDR3 is CASSSRRVVGEQYL. The CDR3, as DNA: TGTGCCAGCAGCTCCCGGAGGGTCGTTGGGGAGCAGTACCTC.